This TCR beta chain was obtained from a study of cytomegalovirus exposure and HLA in healthy donors. General study points: A later analysis found that most CMV-associated TCR beta chains appeared HLA-restricted.

Turning to this clone: The antigen is not known.

The V gene end was trimmed by 0 bases and the J gene end by 0 bases; junction bases not matched to a gene: 8. This CDR3 has 17 amino acids. Germline assignment: CDR1 LNHNV and CDR2 YYDKDF (reference sequence). Primers included in the PCR were 60 Vbeta and 13 Jbeta primers. Assay used: immunoSEQ multiplex PCR; TCRdb lists only in-frame clones, some missing. The sample has under 200,000 clones, roughly 84% seen once. The sample was PBMCs. The J gene is TRBJ2-7, the V gene TRBV15; the match to TRBD2 covers 7 bases. This TCR was recovered from a man aged 50-60 years in good health and CMV-seropositive. This chain's CDR3 is CATSRDKGGALSYEQYF. The CDR3 region has the DNA TGTGCCACCAGCAGAGATAAGGGAGGGGCCCTCTCCTACGAGCAGTACTTC.